This T cell receptor beta chain was identified in a study of blood T cell repertoires in COVID-19. Across the whole study: Spain, Italy and the United States supplied samples that represented acute and convalescent COVID-19. The cDNA or gDNA used as material had been derived from T cells, B-cell-depleted T cells, or PBMCs.

Original analysis: Nucleated cell number was recorded as an estimate derived from reference gene primer amplification. Produced via immunoSEQ multiplex PCR; TCRdb's table is partial and in-frame only. The V and J calls and clone size were taken over from that table, and D and trimming were inferred from the DNA. The sample gives 250,000 to 300,000 clones, under 90% of which show up once; under 3% is in the top ten. This CDR3 spans 15 amino acids. The germline gives CDR1 MNHEY, CDR2 SVGEGT. V gave up 0 bases and J gave up 2 bases; unmatched junction bases: 3. The V and J genes are TRBV6-2 or TRBV6-3 and TRBJ1-1, with 7 bases fitting TRBD1. This clonotype originated in a woman aged 55-69 years with active or convalescent COVID-19. The sample was peripheral blood. The CDR3 nucleotides read TGTGCCAGCAGTTACTCGACAGGGCCTAACACTGAAGCTTTCTTT. Protein: CASSYSTGPNTEAFF.